The clone carrying this TCR beta chain has at least ten counts. From the PCR reads, TCRdb re-called clones with MiXCR. The sample consists of some 15,000 clones, under 15% of them appearing once. V shed 3 bases, J shed 5 bases, and the junction held 6 bases outside the gene matches. This CDR3 is 14 amino acids long. The entire patient cohort was treatment-naive prior to thyroid surgery. This record comes from a study of metastatic and nonmetastatic thyroid tumors. The source of this sequence is a female donor with papillary thyroid cancer or a benign thyroid nodule (not recorded which). Some clones in this sample may be carry-over from other donors' samples. V gene TRBV12-3 or TRBV12-4 combines with J gene TRBJ2-5, with 7 bases aligning to TRBD2. The sample was tumor tissue. The CDR3 DNA is TGTGCCAGCAGTTTCTGGGGGGGGTCCGAGACCCAGTACTTC. It specifies CASSFWGGSETQYF.